One and the same sample provided the 20 T cell receptor beta chains below, sequenced in a study of early T cells in non-severe SARS-CoV-2 infection. TCRdb re-derived calls from the 5' RACE reads in MiXCR, one entry per CDR3 protein. The sample carries tens of thousands of distinct CDR3 sequences, about 9.3% recorded once. Sequences were obtained from whole blood. The receptors here all came from an adult who was a healthcare worker with PCR-confirmed SARS-CoV-2 infection or an uninfected control (not recorded which).

Ten or more counts support this clonotype. The chain links TRBV5-5 to TRBJ2-1; maybe TRBD1 (6 bases). V was shortened by 0 bases and J by 8 bases, with 15 bases between the two germline ends. Per the germline V gene, CDR1 is SGHKS and CDR2 is YYEKEE (reference sequence). CDR3 length: 15 amino acids. The CDR3 region is CASSLGAGANDEQFF. The CDR3 DNA follows: TGTGCCAGCAGCTTGGGGGCAGGGGCGAACGATGAGCAGTTCTTC.

The V gene is TRBV11-2, the J gene TRBJ2-2, with a weak D call TRBD2 (6 bases). The CDR3 totals 14 residues. V was clipped by 5 bases and J by 7 bases, with 14 bases between them. Germline V gene sequence: CDR1 SGHAT, CDR2 FQNNGV. The CDR3 DNA sequence: TGTGCCAGCAGCCCGGGACTTCTAGTCGGGGAGCTGTTTTTT. Residues: CASSPGLLVGELFF.

The table lists this clonotype with a few counts. The chain combines TRBV2 with TRBJ2-1; D is ambiguous. CDR1 SNHLY and CDR2 FYNNEI come from the germline V gene. The V gene lost 5 bases and the J gene lost 2 bases, with 4 bases spanning the gap. The CDR3 spans 12 residues. In DNA, the CDR3 is TGTGCCAGCAGTCTCCCCTACAATGAGCAGTTCTTC. Translating gives CASSLPYNEQFF.

This clonotype has a handful of counts. The gene calls are TRBV10-1 and TRBJ2-7; TRBD1 aligns across 8 bases. The CDR3 loop spans 17 amino acids. V shed 6 bases, J shed 1 base, and the junction held 14 bases outside the gene matches. Germline CDR1 WNHNN, CDR2 SYGVQD (reference sequence). CDR3 residues: CASSHAIDRGDSYEQYF. CDR3 in DNA: TGCGCCAGCAGCCACGCCATCGACAGGGGTGATTCCTACGAGCAGTACTTC.

The table lists this clonotype with a few counts. In DNA, the CDR3 is TGCGCCAGCAGCCAAGTTGGGGTTGTGGACAATGAGCAGTTCTTC. Residues: CASSQVGVVDNEQFF. The chain uses TRBV4-3 and TRBJ2-1; D unresolved. Trimming removed 1 base from V and 5 bases from J, with 12 bases in between. The germline gives CDR1 LGHNA, CDR2 YSLEER. CDR3 size: 15 residues.

Ten or more counts support this clonotype. This sequence joins TRBV5-5 and TRBJ2-5; 8 bases map to TRBD1. The trim removed 4 bases at V and 5 bases at J, leaving 10 bases unmatched. Per germline, CDR1 SGHKS and CDR2 YYEKEE (reference sequence). The length of the CDR3 is 15 residues. The CDR3 DNA reads as TGTGCCAGCAGCCCTACCGGGGGACAGGCGGAGACCCAGTACTTC. Its protein is CASSPTGGQAETQYF.

This clonotype was observed many times. The chain combines TRBV5-4 with TRBJ2-3; D gene uncertain. V lost 3 bases to trimming and J lost 5 bases, with 4 bases between them. The CDR3 extends over 11 amino acids. Germline V gene lookup returns CDR1 SGHNT and CDR2 YYREEE (reference sequence). The CDR3 nucleotides read TGTGCCAGCAGCTCCAGAGATACGCAGTATTTT. As protein: CASSSRDTQYF.

This clonotype has just a few counts. The V and J genes are TRBV29-1 and TRBJ2-2; D possibly corresponds to TRBD2 (6 bases). Germline values: CDR1 SQVTM, CDR2 ANQGSEA. The CDR3 runs 14 residues. Trimming cost V 4 bases and J 1 base, with 10 bases left between them. For the CDR3, the DNA is TGCAGCGTTGTCCCTAGCGAGAACACCGGGGAGCTGTTTTTT. It yields the protein CSVVPSENTGELFF.

This clonotype has a count of ten or more. The V and J genes are TRBV14 and TRBJ2-2; D gene unclear. CDR3 length: 15 amino acids. Germline V CDR1 and CDR2: SGHDN, FVKESK. V was trimmed by 4 bases and J by 0 bases, leaving 9 bases between them. CDR3 bases: TGTGCCAGCAGCCCGAACAGCGCGAACACCGGGGAGCTGTTTTTT. It encodes CASSPNSANTGELFF.

This clonotype was recorded many times. The chain is built from TRBV25-1 and TRBJ2-1; D gene ambiguous. V was clipped by 4 bases and J by 7 bases, with 5 bases between them. The germline V gene encodes CDR1 MGHDK and CDR2 SYGVNS. The CDR3 runs to 11 residues. CDR3 amino acids: CASSARNEQFF. CDR3 in DNA: TGTGCCAGCAGTGCGAGGAATGAGCAGTTCTTC.

This clonotype was counted many times. This chain links TRBV29-1 with TRBJ2-3; the D gene is possibly TRBD1 (5 bases). The CDR3 is made up of 13 amino acids. Per the germline V gene, CDR1 is SQVTM and CDR2 is ANQGSEA. Trimming stripped 3 bases from V and 7 bases from J, with 14 bases between. The DNA of the CDR3 is TGCAGCGTTGATGGGCCAGGGATGAATACGCAGTATTTT. Amino acid sequence: CSVDGPGMNTQYF.

The chain links TRBV7-9 to TRBJ2-3, with D hard to call. This CDR3 has 14 amino acids. V lost 3 bases to trimming and J lost 2 bases, with 9 bases between them. Germline V gives CDR1 SEHNR, CDR2 FQNEAQ (reference sequence). In nucleotides, the CDR3 is TGTGCCAGCAGCTTTACACTGGACACAGATACGCAGTATTTT. Residues: CASSFTLDTDTQYF.

Ten or more counts support this clonotype. The genes are TRBV6-1 and TRBJ1-6; D is ambiguous. The CDR3 has 14 residues. The germline V gene has CDR1 MNHNS and CDR2 SASEGT. Between the trimmed V and J ends, which lost 1 base and 9 bases, there was a span of 10 bases. CDR3 DNA sequence: TGTGCCAGCAGTGAAGGGGGAGGTGGTTCACCCCTCCACTTT. As protein: CASSEGGGGSPLHF.

At least ten counts were recorded for this clonotype. The chain employs TRBV27 and TRBJ2-2, with 8 positions matching TRBD1. Germline trimming cut 4 bases from V and 0 bases from J; bases unmatched to any gene: 4. CDR3 length: 16 amino acids. Germline values: CDR1 MNHEY, CDR2 SMNVEV (reference sequence). This chain's CDR3 is CASSSTGGANTGELFF. The CDR3 nucleotides are TGTGCCAGCAGTTCCACAGGGGGAGCGAACACCGGGGAGCTGTTTTTT.

There are many counts of this clonotype. The rearrangement joins TRBV7-2 to TRBJ1-2, with TRBD1 as a possible D gene (6 bases). This CDR3 contains 15 residues. Trimming pared 0 bases from V and 4 bases from J, leaving 12 bases between. Per the germline V gene, CDR1 is SGHTA and CDR2 is FQGNSA. The CDR3: CASSLAGATRYGYTF. Written as DNA, the CDR3 is TGTGCCAGCAGCTTAGCGGGGGCGACCCGCTATGGCTACACCTTC.

This clonotype was counted at least ten times. This chain connects TRBV7-9 to TRBJ2-5; D uncertain. The length of the CDR3 is 14 residues. Trimming took off 2 bases at V and 2 bases at J, with 9 bases between the two ends. Germline values: CDR1 SEHNR, CDR2 FQNEAQ (reference sequence). The CDR3 here is CASSLPLSQETQYF. DNA for the CDR3: TGTGCCAGCAGCTTACCCCTCAGTCAAGAGACCCAGTACTTC.

This rearrangement joins TRBV4-3 to TRBJ2-3; D uncertain. CDR3 length: 13 residues. Looked up from germline, CDR1 is LGHNA and CDR2 is YSLEER. The V and J ends lost 0 bases and 8 bases respectively, with 9 bases between them. CDR3 region: CASSQDQSSTQYF. CDR3 in DNA: TGCGCCAGCAGCCAAGACCAATCTAGTACGCAGTATTTT.

This clonotype occurred many times. The rearrangement uses TRBV29-1 and TRBJ1-3; no clear D gene. The V gene's germline CDR1 is SQVTM and CDR2 ANQGSEA. This CDR3 comprises 12 residues. Trimming shortened V by 6 bases and J by 8 bases, and 14 bases separated the two germline ends. CDR3 sequence: CSVKAPGDTIYF. CDR3 nucleotide sequence: TGCAGCGTGAAGGCCCCCGGGGACACCATATATTTT. Full variable domain (missing parts from reference TRBV29-1 and TRBJ1-3): SAVISQKPSRDICQRGTSLTIQCQVDSQVTMMFWYRQQPGQSLTLIATANQGSEATYESGFVIDKFPISRPNLTFSTLTVSNMSPEDSSIYLCSVKAPGDTIYFGEGSWLTVV.

V is TRBV13 and J is TRBJ2-2, with D possibly matching TRBD2 (6 bases). V was pared by 7 bases and J by 3 bases, with 21 bases between. The CDR3 is 17 residues long. The germline CDR1 and CDR2 sequences are PRHDT and FYEKMQ (reference sequence). Here the CDR3 reads CASTIGEASGYTGELFF. CDR3 sequence (DNA): TGTGCCAGCACCATCGGGGAGGCATCTGGATACACCGGGGAGCTGTTTTTT.

There are many counts of this clonotype. This rearrangement joins TRBV20-1 to TRBJ2-3, with TRBD1 matching 8 bases. Per the germline V gene, CDR1 is DFQATT and CDR2 is SNEGSKA (reference sequence). The junction had 7 bases not matched to a gene; V was cut back by 6 bases and J by 5 bases. CDR3 length: 13 residues. The CDR3 spells CSARTGLEDTQYF. The CDR3 bases are TGCAGTGCGAGGACAGGGTTGGAAGATACGCAGTATTTT.